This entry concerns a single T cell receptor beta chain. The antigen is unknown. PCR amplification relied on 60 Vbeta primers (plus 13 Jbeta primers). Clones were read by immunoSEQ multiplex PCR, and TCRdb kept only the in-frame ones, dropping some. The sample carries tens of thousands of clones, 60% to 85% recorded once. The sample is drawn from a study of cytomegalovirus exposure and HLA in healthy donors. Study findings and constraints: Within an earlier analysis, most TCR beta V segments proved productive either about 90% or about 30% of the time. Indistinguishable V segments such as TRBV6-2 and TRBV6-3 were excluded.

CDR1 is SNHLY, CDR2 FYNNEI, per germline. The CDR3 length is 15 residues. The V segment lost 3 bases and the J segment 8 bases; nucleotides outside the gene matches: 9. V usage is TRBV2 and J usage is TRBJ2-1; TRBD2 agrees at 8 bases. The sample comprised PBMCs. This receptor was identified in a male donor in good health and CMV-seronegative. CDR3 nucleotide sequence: TGTGCCAGCAGTGAGGGGCGGGGGGTTGCCGATGAGCAGTTCTTC. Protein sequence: CASSEGRGVADEQFF.